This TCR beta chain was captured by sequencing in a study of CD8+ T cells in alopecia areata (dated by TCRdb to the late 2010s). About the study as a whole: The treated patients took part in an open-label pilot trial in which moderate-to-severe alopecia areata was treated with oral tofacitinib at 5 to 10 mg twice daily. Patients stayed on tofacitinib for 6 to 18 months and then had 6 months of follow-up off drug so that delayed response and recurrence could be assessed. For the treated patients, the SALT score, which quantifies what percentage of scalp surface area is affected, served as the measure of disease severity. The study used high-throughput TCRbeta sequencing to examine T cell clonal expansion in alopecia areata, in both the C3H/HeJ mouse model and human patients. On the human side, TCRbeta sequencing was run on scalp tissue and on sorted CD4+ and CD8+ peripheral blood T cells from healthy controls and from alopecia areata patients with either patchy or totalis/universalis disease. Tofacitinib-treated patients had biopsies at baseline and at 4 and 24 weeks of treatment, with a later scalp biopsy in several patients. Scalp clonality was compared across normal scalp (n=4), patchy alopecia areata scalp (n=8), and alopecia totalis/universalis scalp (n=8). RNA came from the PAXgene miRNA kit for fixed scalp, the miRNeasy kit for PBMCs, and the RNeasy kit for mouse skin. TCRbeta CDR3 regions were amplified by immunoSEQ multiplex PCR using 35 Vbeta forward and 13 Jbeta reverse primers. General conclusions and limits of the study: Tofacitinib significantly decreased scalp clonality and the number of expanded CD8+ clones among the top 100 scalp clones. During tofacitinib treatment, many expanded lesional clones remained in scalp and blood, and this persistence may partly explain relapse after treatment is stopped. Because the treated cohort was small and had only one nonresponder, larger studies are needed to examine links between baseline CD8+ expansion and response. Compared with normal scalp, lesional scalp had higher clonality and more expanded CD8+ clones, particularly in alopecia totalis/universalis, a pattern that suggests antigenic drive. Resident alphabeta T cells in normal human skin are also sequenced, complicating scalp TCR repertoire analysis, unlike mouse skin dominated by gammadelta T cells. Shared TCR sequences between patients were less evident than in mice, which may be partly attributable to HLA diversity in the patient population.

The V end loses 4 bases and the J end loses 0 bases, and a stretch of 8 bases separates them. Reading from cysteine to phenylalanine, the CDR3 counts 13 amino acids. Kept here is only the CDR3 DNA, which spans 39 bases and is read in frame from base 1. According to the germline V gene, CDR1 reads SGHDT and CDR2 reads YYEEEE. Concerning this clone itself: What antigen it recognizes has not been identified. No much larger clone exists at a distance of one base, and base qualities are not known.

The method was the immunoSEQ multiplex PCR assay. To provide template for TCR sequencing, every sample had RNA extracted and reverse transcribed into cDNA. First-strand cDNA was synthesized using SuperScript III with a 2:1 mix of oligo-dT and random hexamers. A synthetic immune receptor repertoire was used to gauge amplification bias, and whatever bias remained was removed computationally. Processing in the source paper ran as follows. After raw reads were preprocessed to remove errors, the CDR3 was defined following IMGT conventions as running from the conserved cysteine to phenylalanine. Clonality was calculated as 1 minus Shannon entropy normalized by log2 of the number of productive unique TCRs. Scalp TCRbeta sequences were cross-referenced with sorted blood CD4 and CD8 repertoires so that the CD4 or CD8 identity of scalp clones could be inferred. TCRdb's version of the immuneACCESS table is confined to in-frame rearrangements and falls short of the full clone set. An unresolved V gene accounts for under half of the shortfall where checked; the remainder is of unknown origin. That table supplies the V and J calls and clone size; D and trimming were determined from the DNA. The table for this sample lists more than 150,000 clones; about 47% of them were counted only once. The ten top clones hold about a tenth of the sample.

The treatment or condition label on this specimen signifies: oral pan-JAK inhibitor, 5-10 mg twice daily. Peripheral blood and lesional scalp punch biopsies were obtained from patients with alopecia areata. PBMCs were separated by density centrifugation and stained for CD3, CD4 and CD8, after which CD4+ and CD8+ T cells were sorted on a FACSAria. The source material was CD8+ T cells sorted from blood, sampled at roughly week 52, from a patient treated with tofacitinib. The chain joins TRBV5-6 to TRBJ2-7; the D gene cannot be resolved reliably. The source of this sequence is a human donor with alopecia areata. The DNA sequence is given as TGTGCCAGCAGCCCAGACAACTCCTACGAGCAGTACTTC. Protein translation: CASSPDNSYEQYF.